Listed here is a single T cell receptor beta chain. Trimming shortened V by 1 base and J by 8 bases, and 11 bases separated the two germline ends. Germline-derived CDR1 and CDR2 are SGHVS and FNYEAQ. This CDR3 spans 13 amino acids. CD45RO-negative, CCR7-positively selected cells formed the naive CD8 fraction, excluding terminally differentiated effector memory CD45RA+ cells. This sample was taken from a study of shared clonotypes between healthy human individuals. The repertoire was sequenced with immunoSEQ multiplex PCR; TCRdb's copy has only in-frame clones and lacks some. There are hundreds of thousands of clones in the sample; around 96% occur only once, and more than 0.085% lies in the top ten.

What was sequenced was naive CD8+ T cells sorted from blood. The genes are TRBV7-6 and TRBJ1-2; no clear D. The receptor was derived from a woman aged 25 to 45 in good health. In DNA form, the CDR3 reads TGTGCCAGCAGCTTAGACGGAGTGGAGGGCTACACCTTC. This sequence encodes CASSLDGVEGYTF.